Presented here are 25 T cell receptor beta chains from one specimen sequenced in a study of cytomegalovirus exposure and HLA in healthy donors. PCR primers comprised 60 Vbeta and 13 Jbeta primers. Produced via immunoSEQ multiplex PCR; TCRdb's table is partial and in-frame only. Here the sample spans roughly 120,000 clones, 8% to 10% being singletons. The sample consisted of PBMCs. The source is a man younger than 40 in good health and CMV-seronegative.

CDR3 amino acids: CASSQRGQGAYNEQFF. The CDR3, as DNA: TGCGCCAGCAGCCAAAGGGGACAGGGGGCCTACAATGAGCAGTTCTTC. The chain recombines TRBV4-3 with TRBJ2-1; 11 positions agree with TRBD1. Losses at the gene ends were 2 bases for V and 2 bases for J; bases not matched to a gene: 2. Looked up from germline, CDR1 is LGHNA and CDR2 is YSLEER. This CDR3 contains 16 residues.

The table lists this clone with a few counts. This sample includes further DNA sequences coding for the same CDR3. Here the CDR3 reads CAWTGLAPAGELFF. The DNA for the CDR3 is TGTGCCTGGACCGGGCTAGCACCCGCCGGGGAGCTGTTTTTT. J is TRBJ2-2 and V is TRBV30, with a possible D match to TRBD2 (5 bases). Trimming cost V 4 bases and J 6 bases, with 15 bases left between them. CDR1 is GTSNPN and CDR2 is SVGIG in the germline V gene (reference sequence). CDR3 size: 14 residues.

The chain employs TRBV2 and TRBJ2-1; TRBD1 agrees at 9 bases. V trimming: 5 bases; J trimming: 4 bases; junction bases outside the gene matches: 6. This CDR3 comprises 15 residues. Germline lookup yields CDR1 SNHLY and CDR2 FYNNEI. CDR3 region: CASSSGQGMYNEQFF. Written as DNA, the CDR3 is TGTGCCAGCAGTTCGGGACAGGGTATGTACAATGAGCAGTTCTTC.

The rearrangement links TRBV7-2 to TRBJ2-3; the D gene is possibly TRBD1 (6 bases). The CDR3 loop spans 15 amino acids. The V and J ends lost 5 bases and 1 base respectively, with 13 bases between them. Germline CDR1 reads SGHTA; CDR2 reads FQGNSA. CDR3 sequence reads: CASSVGPGGTDTQYF. CDR3 nucleotide sequence: TGTGCCAGCAGCGTGGGGCCAGGGGGCACAGATACGCAGTATTTT.

The chain joins TRBV18 to TRBJ1-2, with TRBD1 identical over 7 bases. CDR3 length: 15 amino acids. Germline-derived CDR1 and CDR2 are KGHSH and LQKENI. Trimming at V came to 6 bases and at J to 4 bases, leaving 11 bases not matched to a gene. CDR3 amino acids: CASSPQDRPGYGYTF. DNA for the CDR3: TGTGCCAGCTCCCCCCAGGACAGGCCCGGCTATGGCTACACCTTC.

The table lists this clone with a few counts. The chain combines TRBV28 with TRBJ2-7, with 7 bases identical to TRBD1. From germline, CDR1 is MDHEN and CDR2 SYDVKM. With 1 base clipped from V and 4 bases from J, the junction kept 7 bases outside the gene matches. The length of the CDR3 is 15 residues. In DNA form, the CDR3 reads TGTGCCAGCAGTTTATCTCCCGGGACAGAGTACGAGCAGTACTTC. Translating gives CASSLSPGTEYEQYF.

The V and J genes are TRBV6-1 and TRBJ2-1; perhaps TRBD2 as D (5 bases). This CDR3 region has 12 residues. Germline loops: CDR1 MNHNS, CDR2 SASEGT. The V end lost 0 bases, the J end lost 10 bases, and 7 bases lay between the germline ends. The DNA for the CDR3 is TGTGCCAGCAGTGAAGCACGGAGGGAGCAGTTCTTC. It specifies CASSEARREQFF.

The sample holds a few counts of this clone. The V call is TRBV6-5, the J call TRBJ2-2; D is perhaps TRBD2 (7 bases). V was pared by 6 bases and J by 7 bases, with 18 bases between. Germline V gives CDR1 MNHEY, CDR2 SVGAGI. This CDR3 region has 15 residues. The CDR3 DNA reads as TGTGCCAGCAGGCCCCGGGGGGCGAAGGGCGGGGAGCTGTTTTTT. It is translated as CASRPRGAKGGELFF.

This chain uses TRBV11-3 with TRBJ2-7; TRBD2 matches 9 bases. This CDR3 is 13 amino acids long. Looked up from germline, CDR1 is SGHNT and CDR2 is YENEEA. The V and J ends lost 3 bases and 6 bases, in that order; junction bases with no gene match: 3. The CDR3 is CASSFGGRGEQYF. In DNA form, the CDR3 reads TGTGCCAGCAGCTTTGGCGGGAGGGGCGAGCAGTACTTC.

The CDR3 sequence is CASSRDSDYEQYF. In nucleotides, the CDR3 is TGTGCCAGCAGTCGGGACTCAGACTACGAGCAGTACTTC. The chain employs TRBV27 and TRBJ2-5; possibly TRBD2 for D (6 bases). The J call may not be correct, given that the DNA end is closer to TRBJ2-7. From germline, CDR1 is MNHEY and CDR2 SMNVEV (reference sequence). CDR3 length: 13 amino acids.

A remark on this clone: Different DNA sequences within this sample yield the same CDR3. The V and J genes are TRBV2 and TRBJ1-4, with 8 positions matching TRBD1. CDR1 SNHLY and CDR2 FYNNEI come from the germline V gene. The CDR3 runs to 15 residues. The V segment lost 6 bases and the J segment 5 bases; nucleotides outside the gene matches: 8. DNA of the CDR3: TGTGCCAGCAGGGCGACAGGGGCTGGAAATGAAAAACTGTTTTTT. As protein: CASRATGAGNEKLFF.

The V call is TRBV2, the J call TRBJ2-7; D might be TRBD1 (6 bases). V lost 7 bases to trimming and J lost 0 bases, with 13 bases between them. The CDR3 consists of 14 residues. Per germline, CDR1 SNHLY and CDR2 FYNNEI. CDR3 region: CASILDRVSYEQYF. The CDR3 DNA is TGTGCCAGCATTCTGGACAGAGTCTCCTACGAGCAGTACTTC.

The chain carries TRBV4-2 and TRBJ1-2; D may be TRBD1 (6 bases). Germline lookup yields CDR1 LGHNA and CDR2 YNFKEQ. Trimming took off 0 bases at V and 5 bases at J, with 13 bases between the two ends. The CDR3 extends over 15 amino acids. The CDR3 DNA is TGTGCCAGCAGCCAAGATCTGGGGGCAGAATATGGCTACACCTTC. Protein product: CASSQDLGAEYGYTF.

There are a few counts of this clone. The rearrangement links TRBV10-3 to TRBJ1-2; no reliable D call. The V end was cut by 0 bases, the J end by 8 bases, with 16 bases between. The CDR3 is 15 residues long. Germline lookup yields CDR1 ENHRY and CDR2 SYGVKD. CDR3 bases: TGTGCCATCAGTGAGTCGGTTTATACGGAGGAAGGCTACACCTTC. Its translation is CAISESVYTEEGYTF.

The chain recombines TRBV6-4 with TRBJ1-1; TRBD1 might be the D (5 bases). The CDR3 runs to 15 residues. From germline, CDR1 is MRHNA and CDR2 SNTAGT. Trimming took off 4 bases at V and 7 bases at J, with 19 bases between the two ends. In nucleotides, the CDR3 is TGTGCCAGCAGTGTCTCCGGGACTGGGGGTTTTGAAGCTTTCTTT. As protein: CASSVSGTGGFEAFF.

The rearrangement uses TRBV21-1 and TRBJ2-5; the table's D call of TRBD1 was not tested on the DNA. TRBV21-1 is flagged as a pseudogene. CDR3 length equals 17 residues. CDR3 amino acids: CASSKEQGQGFQETQYF. CDR3 DNA sequence: TGTGCCAGCAGCAAAGAGCAGGGACAGGGTTTCCAAGAGACCCAGTACTTC.

This clone came up a few times. V is TRBV7-9 and J is TRBJ2-2, with 7 bases matching TRBD1. V lost 5 bases, J lost 8 bases, and 5 bases stayed unmatched. The CDR3 length is 13 residues. In germline, CDR1 is SEHNR, CDR2 FQNEAQ (reference sequence). CDR3: CASSRTGVGELFF. DNA of the CDR3: TGTGCCAGCAGCCGAACAGGGGTTGGGGAGCTGTTTTTT.

The chain couples TRBV19 to TRBJ2-7; TRBD1 matches at 8 bases. The CDR3 length is 11 residues. V shed 10 bases and J 3 bases; nucleotides not matched to a gene: 2. Looked up from germline, CDR1 is LNHDA and CDR2 is SQIVND (reference sequence). The CDR3 protein is CATGQGYEQYF. DNA of the CDR3: TGTGCCACCGGACAGGGCTACGAGCAGTACTTC.

This clone appeared a few times. J is TRBJ1-5 and V is TRBV11-2, with no clear D. Germline CDR1 SGHAT, CDR2 FQNNGV. V was shortened by 0 bases and J by 4 bases, with 4 bases between the two germline ends. The CDR3 is made up of 13 amino acids. CDR3 in amino acids: CASSLETNQPQHF. CDR3 nucleotides: TGTGCCAGCAGCTTAGAGACTAATCAGCCCCAGCATTTT.

V is TRBV5-6 and J is TRBJ2-7, with D possibly being TRBD1 (6 bases). The CDR3 spans 13 residues. CDR1 and CDR2 (germline): SGHDT, YYEEEE. The V gene lost 5 bases and the J gene lost 2 bases, with 11 bases spanning the gap. CDR3 sequence (DNA): TGTGCCAGCAGTGTAGGGGGAACCTACGAGCAGTACTTC. This codes for CASSVGGTYEQYF.

The table lists this clone with a few counts. This chain links TRBV28 with TRBJ1-5; the D gene is possibly TRBD1 (5 bases). V was shortened by 9 bases and J by 4 bases, with 19 bases between the two germline ends. The CDR3 is 15 amino acids. Germline assignment: CDR1 MDHEN and CDR2 SYDVKM. Here the CDR3 DNA reads TGTGCCAGTTCCTCATCCCGGACACTTAATCAGCCCCAGCATTTT. Amino acid sequence: CASSSSRTLNQPQHF.

This clone was counted only a few times. V gene TRBV11-2 combines with J gene TRBJ1-2; no firm D call. The V and J ends lost 4 bases and 1 base respectively, with 16 bases between them. CDR1 and CDR2 (germline): SGHAT, FQNNGV. This CDR3 comprises 16 residues. This CDR3 reads CASSSTQARGNYGYTF. The CDR3, as DNA: TGTGCCAGCAGCTCCACCCAGGCTCGGGGTAACTATGGCTACACCTTC.

The chain carries TRBV6-1 and TRBJ1-1; the D gene is possibly TRBD1 (6 bases). The V gene's germline CDR1 is MNHNS and CDR2 SASEGT. The ends were cut back, 4 bases at V and 7 bases at J, with 13 bases in the middle. CDR3 length: 13 amino acids. Written as DNA, the CDR3 is TGTGCCAGCAGTGGAGGTACAGGGATTGAAGCTTTCTTT. Residues: CASSGGTGIEAFF.

This sequence joins TRBV6-1 and TRBJ2-5; possibly TRBD1 for D (6 bases). The V end was cut by 5 bases, the J end by 2 bases, with 9 bases between. The CDR3 sequence is 13 residues long. CDR1 and CDR2 (germline): MNHNS, SASEGT. The CDR3 sequence is CASSPTGQETQYF. The CDR3 coding sequence is TGTGCCAGCAGTCCTACAGGGCAAGAGACCCAGTACTTC.

The gene calls are TRBV29-1 and TRBJ2-3; TRBD1 matches 8 bases. V lost 1 base to trimming and J lost 2 bases; unmatched junction nucleotides: 2. The CDR3 length is 14 residues. The germline CDR1 and CDR2 sequences are SQVTM and ANQGSEA. CDR3 amino acids: CSVEGTGPTDTQYF. CDR3 nucleotides: TGCAGCGTTGAAGGGACAGGGCCCACAGATACGCAGTATTTT.